Listed below are T cell receptor beta chains from one sample, sequenced in a study of cytomegalovirus exposure and HLA in healthy donors. The method was immunoSEQ multiplex PCR; TCRdb's version includes in-frame clones alone and lacks a portion of them. The table has approximately 150,000 clones, about 64% seen once. Material for sequencing was PBMCs. The receptors were sampled from a woman between 55 and 75 years old in good health and CMV-seropositive. The conserved cysteine and the conserved F or W are not part of the CDR3 here.

J | V | CDR3
TRBJ1-1 | TRBV29-1 | SALPLDSMNTEAF
TRBJ2-5 | TRBV27 | ASSSIGQPQETQY
TRBJ1-2 | TRBV30 | AWSDTGAGVRGYT
TRBJ1-1 | TRBV15 | ATSRDQGGDTEAF
TRBJ2-3 | TRBV5-6 | ASSPDGARSYTQY
TRBJ1-4 | TRBV7-9 | ASSSYRGRDEKLF
TRBJ2-1 | TRBV27 | ASMSREKGEQF
TRBJ2-2 | TRBV23-1 | ASNRDRSYTGELF
TRBJ2-2 | TRBV4-2 | ASSQDGLAGVIGELF
TRBJ2-7 | TRBV7-9 | ASRASGRGYEQY
TRBJ2-7 | TRBV28 | ASQGYEQY
TRBJ2-7 | TRBV5-6 | ASSLQGRYYEQY
TRBJ2-7 | TRBV4-3 | ASSQHQGPYEQY
TRBJ2-7 | TRBV28 | ASSLIGGATYEQY
TRBJ1-5 | TRBV5-8 | ASSFTGNQPQH
TRBJ2-4 | TRBV2 | ASSEDSHLGYSKNIQY
TRBJ2-7 | TRBV29-1 | SVEGPSGRVSSYEQY
TRBJ2-7 | TRBV7-9 | ASSERGTGNGEQY
TRBJ2-7 | TRBV11-3 | ASSLEGDLSEQY
- | TRBV18 | ASGWPAGDEQY
TRBJ2-7 | TRBV28 | ASSSPFGSGSSYEQY
TRBJ2-1 | TRBV5-4 | ASRESSGSYNEQF
- | TRBV7-6 | ASSPGDRTYEQY
TRBJ1-1 | TRBV19 | ASKQTENTEAF
TRBJ2-7 | TRBV5-3 | ARSHRTGGLYEQY
TRBJ2-3 | TRBV4-2 | ASSQVLEADTQY
TRBJ2-2 | TRBV6-5 | ASSSVAGGMTGELF
TRBJ2-4 | TRBV5-6 | ASSWEGVQY
TRBJ2-2 | TRBV4-1 | ASSPTGTGGGTGELF
TRBJ2-3 | TRBV19 | ASSLISGSYTDTQY
TRBJ2-1 | TRBV28 | ASSLTSGREVQF
TRBJ2-3 | TRBV4-2 | ASSQERAAGTQY
TRBJ2-1 | TRBV9 | ASSPRTGGKDEQF